Reported below is one T cell receptor beta chain. Its specificity is not known. The data stem from a study of T cell responses to AZD1222 COVID-19 vaccine. Whole-study results and caveats: Once two AZD1222 doses were given, Spike-specific TCR breadth and depth went up.

Clones were read by immunoSEQ multiplex PCR, and TCRdb kept only the in-frame ones, dropping some. The top ten hold 1.9% of the sample, which has about 160,000 clones, roughly nine tenths seen once. V was clipped by 3 bases and J by 6 bases, with 15 bases between them. The CDR3 is 16 amino acids. Germline-derived CDR1 and CDR2 are SNHLY and FYNNEI. The genes are TRBV2 and TRBJ1-6, with D hard to call. The material sequenced was peripheral blood, taken on day 0 of AZD1222 vaccination. The sequence was collected from an adult in good health. The CDR3 loop is CASSDSLGVPNSPLHF. The CDR3, as DNA: TGTGCCAGCAGTGATAGTCTCGGGGTCCCTAATTCACCCCTCCACTTT.